This section outlines one T cell receptor (beta chain) sequence together with its context. The CDR3 contains 15 residues. The V gene lost 3 bases and the J gene lost 4 bases, with 15 bases spanning the gap. In germline, CDR1 is LGHDT, CDR2 YNNKEL (reference sequence). These data originate in a study of identical twins. TCRdb recomputed calls from the 5' RACE reads with MiXCR, one row per CDR3 protein. The profile shows hundreds of thousands of distinct CDR3 sequences, 20% to 25% of them singletons. This sample also belongs to another study, concerning T cells expressing NK-cell markers. That paper states: Whether expanded NKG2C-expressing T cell clones recognize HCMV is unknown.

The TCR originated in a woman between 18 and 29 years old in good health. Source material: CD4+ T cells sorted from blood. The V call is TRBV3-1, the J call TRBJ2-5; the D gene is possibly TRBD2 (6 bases). CDR3 nucleotide sequence: TGTGCCAGCAGCCAGGAGGGCCTGTGGGTAGAGACCCAGTACTTC. This translates into CASSQEGLWVETQYF.